The 3 T cell receptor beta chains below come from one sample, sequenced in a study of identical twins. A single record per CDR3 protein comes from TCRdb applying MiXCR to the 5' RACE reads. In the table there are 600,000 to 700,000 distinct CDR3 sequences, about 20% of which are singletons. These data also featured in a second study, about T cells expressing NK-cell markers.

The sample taken for sequencing was PBMCs. Source of these receptors: a woman between 18 and 29 years old in good health.

The J gene is TRBJ2-3, the V gene TRBV5-6, with 10 nucleotides matching TRBD2. Losses at the gene ends were 4 bases for V and 3 bases for J; bases not matched to a gene: 8. Germline V lookup: CDR1 SGHDT, CDR2 YYEEEE. The CDR3 length is 16 residues. The CDR3 spells CASSDTSGDETDTQYF. CDR3 nucleotide sequence: TGTGCCAGCAGCGATACTAGCGGGGATGAAACAGATACGCAGTATTTT.

There are a few counts of this clonotype. This chain connects TRBV20-1 to TRBJ1-1, with D tentatively TRBD1 (5 bases). The V gene lost 3 bases and the J gene lost 3 bases, with 11 bases spanning the gap. The CDR3 extends over 13 amino acids. Per germline, CDR1 DFQATT and CDR2 SNEGSKA (reference sequence). CDR3 DNA sequence: TGCAGTGCTAGTCCAGGAGGGGACACTGAAGCTTTCTTT. Translating it yields CSASPGGDTEAFF.

This chain links TRBV7-6 with TRBJ2-5; D tentatively reads TRBD1 or TRBD2 (5 bases each). CDR1 SGHVS and CDR2 FNYEAQ come from the germline V gene. The CDR3 runs 11 residues. Trimming took off 8 bases at V and 4 bases at J, with 8 bases between the two ends. The DNA of the CDR3 is TGTGCCAGCGGGGACCGAGAGACCCAGTACTTC. This sequence encodes CASGDRETQYF.